These 4 T cell receptor beta chains share one sample of origin, sequenced in a study of blood T cells in healthy people across ages. A sample-barcoded 5' primer and a J-beta primer mix were used in a second PCR of about 6 to 12 cycles. TCRdb re-called the 5' RACE reads through MiXCR, storing one row per CDR3 protein. The data hold hundreds of thousands of distinct CDR3 sequences, with under 65% observed a single time. The sample was blood. These receptors all come from a woman aged 80 or over in good health.

This clonotype was counted between two and nine times. This sequence joins TRBV7-2 and TRBJ1-6, with a possible D match to TRBD1 (5 bases). Trimming pared 3 bases from V and 10 bases from J, leaving 10 bases between. The CDR3 totals 13 residues. The germline gives CDR1 SGHTA, CDR2 FQGNSA. CDR3 sequence reads: CASSFYEGSPLHF. In DNA form, the CDR3 reads TGTGCCAGCAGCTTCTACGAGGGGTCACCCCTCCACTTT. The variable domain in full, with the rest retrieved from reference TRBV7-2 and TRBJ1-6, is GAGVSQSPSNKVTEKGKDVELRCDPISGHTALYWYRQSLGQGLEFLIYFQGNSAPDKSGLPSDRFSAERTGGSVSTLTIQRTQQEDSAVYLCASSFYEGSPLHFGNGTRLTVT.

This clonotype was counted ten times or more. This chain connects TRBV2 to TRBJ2-7, with 11 bases lining up with TRBD1. The CDR3 spans 14 residues. The V and J ends lost 5 bases and 3 bases, in that order; junction bases with no gene match: 3. CDR1 is SNHLY and CDR2 is FYNNEI in the germline V gene. In nucleotides, the CDR3 is TGTGCCAGCAGTCGGGACAGGGGGAACTACGAGCAGTACTTC. It codes for CASSRDRGNYEQYF. Using reference TRBV2 and TRBJ2-7 for the parts outside the CDR3, the full variable domain is EPEVTQTPSHQVTQMGQEVILRCVPISNHLYFYWYRQILGQKVEFLVSFYNNEISEKSEIFDDQFSVERPDGSNFTLKIRSTKLEDSAMYFCASSRDRGNYEQYFGPGTRLTVT.

The genes are TRBV6-5 and TRBJ2-5; unclear D gene. The last part of the DNA fits TRBJ2-7 better; the J call may be wrong. Germline loops: CDR1 MNHEY, CDR2 SVGAGI. The CDR3 extends over 13 amino acids. CDR3 sequence (DNA): TGTGCCAGCAGCCCCTCCCCGGGTAACGAGCAGTACTTC. Translation: CASSPSPGNEQYF.

This clonotype was counted ten times or more. The chain is built from TRBV20-1 and TRBJ1-2; 7 nucleotides match TRBD1. Germline CDR1 reads DFQATT; CDR2 reads SNEGSKA (reference sequence). V was clipped by 3 bases and J by 4 bases; unmatched bases: 5. The CDR3 covers 13 residues. In DNA, the CDR3 is TGCAGTGCTAGGACAGGGAGCGCCTATGGCTACACCTTC. Encoded protein: CSARTGSAYGYTF.